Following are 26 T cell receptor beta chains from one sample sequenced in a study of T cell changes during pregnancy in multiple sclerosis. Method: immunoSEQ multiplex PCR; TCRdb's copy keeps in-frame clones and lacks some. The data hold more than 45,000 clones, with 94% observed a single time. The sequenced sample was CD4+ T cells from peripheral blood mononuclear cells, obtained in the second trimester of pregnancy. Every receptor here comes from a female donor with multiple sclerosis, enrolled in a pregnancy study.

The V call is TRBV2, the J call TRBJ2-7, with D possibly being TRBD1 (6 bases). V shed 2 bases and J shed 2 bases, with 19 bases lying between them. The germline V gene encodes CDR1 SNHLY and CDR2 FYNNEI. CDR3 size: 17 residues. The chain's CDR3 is CASSEIGPGVRPYEQYF. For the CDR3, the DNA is TGTGCCAGCAGTGAAATAGGGCCAGGGGTCCGCCCCTACGAGCAGTACTTC.

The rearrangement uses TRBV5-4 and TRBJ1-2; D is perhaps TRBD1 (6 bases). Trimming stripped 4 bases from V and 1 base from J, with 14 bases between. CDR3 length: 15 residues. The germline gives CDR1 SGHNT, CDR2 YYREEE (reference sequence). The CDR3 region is CASSPRTAFNYGYTF. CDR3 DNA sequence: TGTGCCAGCAGCCCTCGGACAGCTTTTAACTATGGCTACACCTTC.

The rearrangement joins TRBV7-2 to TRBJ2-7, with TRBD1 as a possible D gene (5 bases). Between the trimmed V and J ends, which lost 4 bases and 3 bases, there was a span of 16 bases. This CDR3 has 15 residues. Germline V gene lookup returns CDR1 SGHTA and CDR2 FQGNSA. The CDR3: CASSSSATDRYEQYF. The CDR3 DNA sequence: TGTGCCAGCAGCTCGTCCGCGACAGACCGCTACGAGCAGTACTTC.

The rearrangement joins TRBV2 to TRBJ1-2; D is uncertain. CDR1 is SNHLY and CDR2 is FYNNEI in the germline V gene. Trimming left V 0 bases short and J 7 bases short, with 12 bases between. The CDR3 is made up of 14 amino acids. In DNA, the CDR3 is TGTGCCAGCAGTGAAGCTCTCGGTGTCCTTGGCTACACCTTC. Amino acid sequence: CASSEALGVLGYTF.

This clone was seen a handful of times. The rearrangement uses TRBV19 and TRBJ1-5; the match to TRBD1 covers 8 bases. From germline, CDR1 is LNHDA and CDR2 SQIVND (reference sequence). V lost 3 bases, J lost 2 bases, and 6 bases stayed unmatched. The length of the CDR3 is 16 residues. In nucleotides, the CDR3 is TGTGCCAGTAGTATGGGCCAGGGGGCGCGCAATCAGCCCCAGCATTTT. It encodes CASSMGQGARNQPQHF.

The CDR3 DNA is TGTGCCAGCAGCCTTACAGGGGGAGCTAACACTGAAGCTTTCTTT. Residues: CASSLTGGANTEAFF. The rearrangement links TRBV6-1 to TRBJ1-1; 8 positions match TRBD1. From germline, CDR1 is MNHNS and CDR2 SASEGT. Unmatched junction bases numbered 8, after V lost 6 bases and J lost 2 bases. The CDR3 is made up of 15 amino acids.

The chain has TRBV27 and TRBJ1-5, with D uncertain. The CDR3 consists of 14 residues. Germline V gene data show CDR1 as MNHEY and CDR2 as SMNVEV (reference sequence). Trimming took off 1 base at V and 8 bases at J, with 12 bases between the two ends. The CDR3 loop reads CASSLFYLAEPQHF. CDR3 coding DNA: TGTGCCAGCAGTTTATTCTATCTGGCGGAGCCCCAGCATTTT.

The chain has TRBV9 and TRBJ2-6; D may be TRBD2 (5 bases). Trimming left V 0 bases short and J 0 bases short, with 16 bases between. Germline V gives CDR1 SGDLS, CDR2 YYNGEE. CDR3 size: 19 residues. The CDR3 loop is CASSVVEVGGRSGANVLTF. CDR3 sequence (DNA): TGTGCCAGCAGCGTAGTGGAGGTGGGCGGCCGCTCTGGGGCCAACGTCCTGACTTTC.

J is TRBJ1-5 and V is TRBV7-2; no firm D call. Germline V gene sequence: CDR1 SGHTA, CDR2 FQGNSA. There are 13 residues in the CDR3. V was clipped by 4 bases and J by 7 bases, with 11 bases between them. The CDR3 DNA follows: TGTGCCAGCAGCTATAGAGGAGAACAGCCCCAGCATTTT. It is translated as CASSYRGEQPQHF. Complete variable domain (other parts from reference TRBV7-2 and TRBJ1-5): GAGVSQSPSNKVTEKGKDVELRCDPISGHTALYWYRQSLGQGLEFLIYFQGNSAPDKSGLPSDRFSAERTGGSVSTLTIQRTQQEDSAVYLCASSYRGEQPQHFGDGTRLSIL.

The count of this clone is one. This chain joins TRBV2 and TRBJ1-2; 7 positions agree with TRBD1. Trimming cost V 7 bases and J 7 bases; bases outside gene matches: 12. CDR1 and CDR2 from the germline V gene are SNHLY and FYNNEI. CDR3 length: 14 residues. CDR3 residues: CASIRQGVVGGYTF. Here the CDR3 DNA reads TGTGCCAGCATTCGGCAGGGGGTAGTAGGTGGCTACACCTTC.

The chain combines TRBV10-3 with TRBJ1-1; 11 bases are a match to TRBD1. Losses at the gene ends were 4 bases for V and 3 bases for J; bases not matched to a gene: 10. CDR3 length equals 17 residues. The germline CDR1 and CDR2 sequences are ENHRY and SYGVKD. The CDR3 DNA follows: TGTGCCATCAGTGCGGACAGGGGGCGAAGGGGAGACACTGAAGCTTTCTTT. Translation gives CAISADRGRRGDTEAFF.

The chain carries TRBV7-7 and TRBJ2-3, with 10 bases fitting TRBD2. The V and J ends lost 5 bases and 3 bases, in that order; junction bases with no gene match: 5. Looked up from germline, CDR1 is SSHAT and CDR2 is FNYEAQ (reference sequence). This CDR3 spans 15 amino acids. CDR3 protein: CASSQRSGGTDTQYF. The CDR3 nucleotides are TGTGCCAGCAGCCAGCGTAGCGGGGGGACAGATACGCAGTATTTT.

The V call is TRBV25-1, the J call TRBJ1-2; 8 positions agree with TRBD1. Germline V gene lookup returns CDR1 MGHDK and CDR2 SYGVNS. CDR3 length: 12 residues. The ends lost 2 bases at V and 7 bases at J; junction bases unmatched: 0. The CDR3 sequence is CASSEDRGGYTF. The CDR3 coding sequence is TGTGCCAGCAGTGAAGACAGGGGTGGCTACACCTTC.

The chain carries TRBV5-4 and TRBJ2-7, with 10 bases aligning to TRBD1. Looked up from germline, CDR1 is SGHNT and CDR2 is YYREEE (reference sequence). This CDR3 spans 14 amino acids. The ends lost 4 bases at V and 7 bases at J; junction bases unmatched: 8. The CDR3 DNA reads TGTGCCAGCAGCCCCAAGGACAGGGGGAGGGAGCAGTACTTC. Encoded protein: CASSPKDRGREQYF. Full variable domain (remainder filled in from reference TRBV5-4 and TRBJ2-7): ETGVTQSPTHLIKTRGQQVTLRCSSQSGHNTVSWYQQALGQGPQFIFQYYREEENGRGNFPPRFSGLQFPNYSSELNVNALELDDSALYLCASSPKDRGREQYFGPGTRLTVT.

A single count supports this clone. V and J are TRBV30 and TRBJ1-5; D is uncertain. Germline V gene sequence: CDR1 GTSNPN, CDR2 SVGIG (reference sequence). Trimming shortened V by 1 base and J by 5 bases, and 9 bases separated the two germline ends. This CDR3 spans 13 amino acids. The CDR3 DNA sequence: TGTGCCTGGAGTGACGGCGGCGATCAGCCCCAGCATTTT. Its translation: CAWSDGGDQPQHF.

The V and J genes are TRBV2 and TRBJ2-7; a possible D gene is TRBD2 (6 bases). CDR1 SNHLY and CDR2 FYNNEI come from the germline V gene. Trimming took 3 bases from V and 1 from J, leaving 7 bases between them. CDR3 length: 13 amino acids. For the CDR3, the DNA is TGTGCCAGCAGTGATGGAGGGTCCTACGAGCAGTACTTC. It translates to CASSDGGSYEQYF.

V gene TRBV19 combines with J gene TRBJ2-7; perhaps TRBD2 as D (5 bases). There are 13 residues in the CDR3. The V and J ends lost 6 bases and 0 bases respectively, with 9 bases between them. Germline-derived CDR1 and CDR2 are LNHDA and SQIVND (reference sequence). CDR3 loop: CASSYGGSYEQYF. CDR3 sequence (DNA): TGTGCCAGTAGCTACGGAGGCTCCTACGAGCAGTACTTC.

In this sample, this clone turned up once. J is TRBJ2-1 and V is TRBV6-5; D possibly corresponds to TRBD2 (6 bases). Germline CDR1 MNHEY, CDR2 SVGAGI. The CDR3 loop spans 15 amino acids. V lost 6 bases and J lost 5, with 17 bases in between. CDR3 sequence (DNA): TGTGCCAGCAGCCGGGGGAAAAGAGAAAACAATGAGCAGTTCTTC. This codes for CASSRGKRENNEQFF.

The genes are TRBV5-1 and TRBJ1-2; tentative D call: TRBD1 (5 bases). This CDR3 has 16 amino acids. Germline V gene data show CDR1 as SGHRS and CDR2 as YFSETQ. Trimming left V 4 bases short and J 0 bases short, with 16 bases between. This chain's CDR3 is CASSLRLGPANYGYTF. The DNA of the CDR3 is TGCGCCAGCAGCCTGAGGTTGGGGCCAGCTAACTATGGCTACACCTTC.

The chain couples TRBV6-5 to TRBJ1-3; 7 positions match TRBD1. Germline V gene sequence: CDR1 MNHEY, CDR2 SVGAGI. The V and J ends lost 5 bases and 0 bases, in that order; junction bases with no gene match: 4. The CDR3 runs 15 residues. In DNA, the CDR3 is TGTGCCAGCAGTAAGACAGGGAGCTCTGGAAACACCATATATTTT. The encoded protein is CASSKTGSSGNTIYF.

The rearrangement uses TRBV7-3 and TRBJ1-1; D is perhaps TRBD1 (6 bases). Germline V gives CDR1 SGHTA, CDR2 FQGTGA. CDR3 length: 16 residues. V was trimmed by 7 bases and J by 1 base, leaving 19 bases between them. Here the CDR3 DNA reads TGTGCCAGCAACCTTTCCCCCTGGACAGCGAACACTGAAGCTTTCTTT. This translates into CASNLSPWTANTEAFF.

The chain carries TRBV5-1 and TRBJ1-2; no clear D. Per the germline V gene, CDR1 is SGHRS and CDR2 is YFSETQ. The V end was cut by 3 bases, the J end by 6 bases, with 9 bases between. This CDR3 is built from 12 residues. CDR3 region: CASSSGRDGYTF. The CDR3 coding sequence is TGCGCCAGCAGCTCTGGGCGGGATGGCTACACCTTC.

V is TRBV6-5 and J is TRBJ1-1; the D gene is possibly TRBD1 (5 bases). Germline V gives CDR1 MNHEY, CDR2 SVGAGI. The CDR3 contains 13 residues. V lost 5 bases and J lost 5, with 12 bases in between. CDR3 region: CASSRTRGTEAFF. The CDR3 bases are TGTGCCAGCAGTCGGACTCGGGGGACTGAAGCTTTCTTT.

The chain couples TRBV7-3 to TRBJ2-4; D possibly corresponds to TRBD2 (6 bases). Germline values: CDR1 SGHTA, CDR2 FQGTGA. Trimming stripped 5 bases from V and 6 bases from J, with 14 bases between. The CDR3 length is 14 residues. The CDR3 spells CASSATSSVNIQYF. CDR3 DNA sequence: TGTGCCAGCAGCGCAACTAGCTCAGTAAACATTCAGTACTTC.

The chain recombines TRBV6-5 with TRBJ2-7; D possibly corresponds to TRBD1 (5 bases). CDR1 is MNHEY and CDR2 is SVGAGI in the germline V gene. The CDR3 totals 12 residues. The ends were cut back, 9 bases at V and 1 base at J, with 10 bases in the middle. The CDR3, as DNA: TGTGCCAGTAAGGGGTCATCCTACGAGCAGTACTTC. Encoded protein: CASKGSSYEQYF.

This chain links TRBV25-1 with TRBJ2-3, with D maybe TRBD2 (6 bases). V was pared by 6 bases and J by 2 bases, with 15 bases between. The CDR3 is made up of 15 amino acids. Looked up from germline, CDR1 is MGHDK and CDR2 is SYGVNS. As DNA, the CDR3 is TGTGCCAGCAGACTTGGGGGGACTTCCACAGATACGCAGTATTTT. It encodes CASRLGGTSTDTQYF.